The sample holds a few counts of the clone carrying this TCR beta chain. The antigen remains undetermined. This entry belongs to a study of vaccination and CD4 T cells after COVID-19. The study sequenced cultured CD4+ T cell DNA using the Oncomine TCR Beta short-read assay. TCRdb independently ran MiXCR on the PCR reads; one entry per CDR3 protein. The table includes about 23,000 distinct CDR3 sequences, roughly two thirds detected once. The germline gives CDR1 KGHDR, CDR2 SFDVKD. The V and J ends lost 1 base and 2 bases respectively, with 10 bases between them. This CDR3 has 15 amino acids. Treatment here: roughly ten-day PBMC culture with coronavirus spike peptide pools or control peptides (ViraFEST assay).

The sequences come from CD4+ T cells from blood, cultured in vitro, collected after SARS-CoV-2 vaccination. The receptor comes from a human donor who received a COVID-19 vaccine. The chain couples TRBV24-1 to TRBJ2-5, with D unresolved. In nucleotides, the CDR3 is TGTGCCACCAGTGATTTCCGCGGTGGGCAAGAGACCCAGTACTTC. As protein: CATSDFRGGQETQYF.